One and the same sample provided the 4 T cell receptor beta chains below, sequenced in a study of PD-1 blockade in classical Hodgkin lymphoma. Exposure to brentuximab vedotin varied, and each patient had relapsed following autologous stem cell transplantation. Sequencing was performed with immunoSEQ multiplex PCR; in TCRdb, only in-frame clones are kept and a portion is missing. Here the sample spans about 59,000 clones, under 95% being singletons. The material sequenced was peripheral blood mononuclear cells (PBMCs), taken at baseline. These receptors came from a human donor with classical Hodgkin lymphoma.

The rearrangement links TRBV2 to TRBJ2-7; no definite D call. Trimming pared 7 bases from V and 3 bases from J, leaving 13 bases between. The CDR3 loop spans 13 amino acids. From germline, CDR1 is SNHLY and CDR2 FYNNEI. CDR3 amino acids: CASTTAFGYEQYF. Here the CDR3 DNA reads TGTGCCAGCACGACTGCCTTCGGCTACGAGCAGTACTTC.

The chain has TRBV5-1 and TRBJ2-3; 9 nucleotides match TRBD1. V gave up 7 bases and J gave up 6 bases; unmatched junction bases: 9. CDR3 length: 14 residues. Germline V gene lookup returns CDR1 SGHRS and CDR2 YFSETQ. The CDR3 coding sequence is TGCGCCAGCTGCCGGGACAGGGTACCCGATACGCAGTATTTT. This translates into CASCRDRVPDTQYF.

V usage is TRBV28 and J usage is TRBJ1-5; 8 bases align to TRBD1. The length of the CDR3 is 14 residues. Germline CDR1 reads MDHEN; CDR2 reads SYDVKM. V lost 5 bases to trimming and J lost 4 bases; unmatched junction nucleotides: 4. The CDR3 bases are TGTGCCAGCAGTGCGGACAGGGAAAATCAGCCCCAGCATTTT. Translating it yields CASSADRENQPQHF.

CDR3 in amino acids: CASSVGLAGVLGDTQYF. In nucleotides, the CDR3 is TGTGCCAGCAGCGTAGGGCTAGCGGGAGTTTTGGGGGATACGCAGTATTTT. This chain uses TRBV9 with TRBJ2-3; 10 nucleotides align to TRBD2. V shed 0 bases and J 6 bases; nucleotides not matched to a gene: 10. Germline V lookup: CDR1 SGDLS, CDR2 YYNGEE. The CDR3 totals 17 residues.